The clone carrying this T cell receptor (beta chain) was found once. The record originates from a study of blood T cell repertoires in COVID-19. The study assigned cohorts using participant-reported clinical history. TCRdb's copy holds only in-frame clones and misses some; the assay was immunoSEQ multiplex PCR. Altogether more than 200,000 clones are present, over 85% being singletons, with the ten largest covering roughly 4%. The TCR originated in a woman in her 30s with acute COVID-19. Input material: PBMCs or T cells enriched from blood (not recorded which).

The CDR3 region has the DNA TGTGCCAGCAGTAACTCGGGACAGGGGTTTCATGAGCAGTTCTTC. Amino acids: CASSNSGQGFHEQFF. The chain is built from TRBV25-1 and TRBJ2-1; 10 bases agree with TRBD1. Germline V gene sequence: CDR1 MGHDK, CDR2 SYGVNS. The CDR3 extends over 15 amino acids. Trimming took 5 bases from V and 8 from J; bases not matched to a gene: 9.